This T cell receptor beta chain was profiled in a study of blood T cell repertoires in COVID-19. Assay used: immunoSEQ multiplex PCR; TCRdb lists only in-frame clones, some missing. Here the sample spans over 200,000 clones, around 90% being singletons. The sample taken for sequencing was peripheral blood. The sequence derives from a person under 35 with COVID-19, enrolled during active disease.

The CDR3 is CASSQGGSTYNEQFF. The DNA of the CDR3 is TGTGCCAGCAGCCAAGGCGGGAGTACGTACAATGAGCAGTTCTTC. This chain connects TRBV3-1 (or the pseudogene TRBV3-2) to TRBJ2-1; 7 bases are a match to TRBD2. The CDR3 totals 15 residues. The V gene end was trimmed by 1 base and the J gene end by 4 bases; junction bases not matched to a gene: 4. CDR1 LGHDT and CDR2 YNNKEL come from the germline V gene (reference sequence).